These 8 T cell receptor beta chains originate from one sample sequenced in a study of blood T cell repertoires in COVID-19. TCRdb keeps only in-frame clones here, not all; method: immunoSEQ multiplex PCR. The sample comprises tens of thousands of clones, 80% to 90% of which are singletons, and 7% to 9% rests with the top ten. The specimen sequenced was peripheral blood. These receptors were taken from a human donor in a cohort sampled during active COVID-19.

The chain recombines TRBV15 with TRBJ2-1, with D perhaps TRBD1 (5 bases). The germline V gene has CDR1 LNHNV and CDR2 YYDKDF (reference sequence). There are 14 residues in the CDR3. Trimming left V 0 bases short and J 9 bases short, with 12 bases between. The CDR3, as DNA: TGTGCCACCAGCAGAGATCTTGACAGCAGTGAGCAGTTCTTC. Its translation is CATSRDLDSSEQFF.

V is TRBV28 and J is TRBJ1-4; the D is unclear. Germline lookup yields CDR1 MDHEN and CDR2 SYDVKM. The CDR3 is 15 amino acids. Trimming removed 5 bases from V and 3 bases from J, with 13 bases in between. The CDR3 bases are TGTGCCAGCAGTCGGCCGAGGGTGGCTAATGAAAAACTGTTTTTT. Its protein is CASSRPRVANEKLFF.

This clone appeared a few times. The chain carries TRBV4-1 and TRBJ1-5; possibly TRBD1 for D (5 bases). Germline values: CDR1 MGHRA, CDR2 YSYEKL. There are 18 residues in the CDR3. Between the trimmed V and J ends, which lost 0 bases and 0 bases, there was a span of 15 bases. The DNA of the CDR3 is TGCGCCAGCAGCCAAGATCTTCGCAGGGTTAGTAGCAATCAGCCCCAGCATTTT. Translation gives CASSQDLRRVSSNQPQHF.

The rearrangement links TRBV5-6 to TRBJ2-5; 12 bases are shared with TRBD2. The CDR3 length is 17 residues. Unmatched junction bases numbered 4, after V lost 0 bases and J lost 1 base. From germline, CDR1 is SGHDT and CDR2 YYEEEE. The CDR3 nucleotides are TGTGCCAGCAGCTTGGGGACTAGCGGGGTATTCCAAGAGACCCAGTACTTC. This gives the protein CASSLGTSGVFQETQYF.

The chain carries TRBV7-2 and TRBJ2-3, with 11 nucleotides matching TRBD2. The CDR3 has 19 amino acids. Losses at the gene ends were 2 bases for V and 0 bases for J; bases not matched to a gene: 10. Germline CDR1 reads SGHTA; CDR2 reads FQGNSA. CDR3 bases: TGTGCCAGCAGCTTAAGGACTAGCGGGTCCGGGCCTAGCACAGATACGCAGTATTTT. It is translated as CASSLRTSGSGPSTDTQYF.

The V gene is TRBV5-4, the J gene TRBJ2-1; D may be TRBD2 (6 bases). This CDR3 comprises 16 residues. Germline V lookup: CDR1 SGHNT, CDR2 YYREEE (reference sequence). V was shortened by 5 bases and J by 3 bases, with 18 bases between the two germline ends. Here the CDR3 DNA reads TGTGCCAGCAGGAGGCAAGCGGGTAGGAACTACAATGAGCAGTTCTTC. The encoded protein is CASRRQAGRNYNEQFF.

The chain carries TRBV6-6 and TRBJ2-3, with TRBD1 matching over 7 bases. V dropped 5 bases and J dropped 2; count of bases not matched to a gene: 16. CDR3 length: 18 amino acids. From germline, CDR1 is MNHNY and CDR2 SVGAGI (reference sequence). CDR3 nucleotides: TGTGCCAGCAGTCCCCGAGCAACGGGACAGCTCAACACAGATACGCAGTATTTT. This sequence encodes CASSPRATGQLNTDTQYF.

This chain connects TRBV28 to TRBJ1-2; D might be TRBD1 (6 bases). The V gene's germline CDR1 is MDHEN and CDR2 SYDVKM. Trimming removed 5 bases from V and 5 bases from J, with 15 bases in between. This CDR3 is built from 14 residues. CDR3 sequence: CASSAQGGRYGYTF. The CDR3 coding sequence is TGTGCCAGCAGTGCCCAAGGGGGACGTTATGGCTACACCTTC.